What follows are 21 T cell receptor beta chains derived from one specimen sequenced in a study of beta chain features in type 1 diabetes. Study findings and constraints: All four CD4+ subsets from Type 1 diabetes patients carried moderately but significantly shorter TCRB CDR3s.

Their specific antigens are unknown. Expressed TCRB transcripts were sequenced because the isolated RNA had all been reverse transcribed beforehand. TCRdb's table, derived via immunoSEQ multiplex PCR, lists solely in-frame clones and lacks some. The profile covers a few hundred thousand clones, with 24% appearing a single time and 0.012% taken by the ten largest. The material sequenced was naive CD4+ T cells from blood. Receptor source: a woman aged 25 to 39 with type 1 diabetes.

This clone was seen a handful of times. The chain combines TRBV4-1 with TRBJ1-2; 9 bases match TRBD1. CDR1 is MGHRA and CDR2 is YSYEKL in the germline V gene. This CDR3 contains 17 residues. V dropped 3 bases and J dropped 8; count of bases not matched to a gene: 16. The CDR3 sequence: CASSQLQGQGNRRGYTF. In DNA, the CDR3 is TGCGCCAGCAGCCAGCTACAGGGACAGGGCAATCGGAGAGGCTACACCTTC.

The chain joins TRBV7-3 to TRBJ2-1; D not certain. CDR1 is SGHTA and CDR2 is FQGTGA in the germline V gene. Trimming pared 0 bases from V and 5 bases from J, leaving 8 bases between. The CDR3 spans 14 residues. In nucleotides, the CDR3 is TGTGCCAGCAGCTTAACCTCGGGTGACAATGAGCAGTTCTTC. This gives the protein CASSLTSGDNEQFF.

This clone was seen a few times. The chain recombines TRBV11-3 with TRBJ2-2, with D maybe TRBD1 (6 bases). The CDR3 length is 14 residues. V lost 6 bases and J 6 bases, leaving 14 bases between the germline ends. The germline V gene has CDR1 SGHNT and CDR2 YENEEA. CDR3 amino acids: CASSFSSGAGELFF. As DNA, the CDR3 is TGTGCCAGCAGTTTCTCATCAGGGGCCGGGGAGCTGTTTTTT.

The gene calls are TRBV30 and TRBJ2-3, with 9 bases aligning to TRBD1. The junction had 4 bases not matched to a gene; V was cut back by 2 bases and J by 1 base. The CDR3 sequence is 15 residues long. Per germline, CDR1 GTSNPN and CDR2 SVGIG (reference sequence). CDR3 nucleotide sequence: TGTGCCTGGAGTTTTACAGGGGGCGGCACAGATACGCAGTATTTT. It is translated as CAWSFTGGGTDTQYF.

This clone appeared a few times. This chain joins TRBV11-2 and TRBJ2-3; 7 nucleotides line up with TRBD1. The CDR3 spans 15 residues. The germline V gene encodes CDR1 SGHAT and CDR2 FQNNGV. The V gene end was trimmed by 3 bases and the J gene end by 3 bases; junction bases not matched to a gene: 6. DNA for the CDR3: TGTGCCAGCAGCTTCGGGCAGGGGGATACAGATACGCAGTATTTT. It is translated as CASSFGQGDTDTQYF.

This clone occurred a few times. V gene TRBV29-1 combines with J gene TRBJ1-2; tentative D call: TRBD1 (6 bases). Germline V gene sequence: CDR1 SQVTM, CDR2 ANQGSEA. The germline V and J ends were trimmed by 4 bases and 6 bases, with 15 bases remaining between them. This CDR3 has 13 amino acids. The CDR3 reads CSVVQGRSDGYTF. The CDR3 region has the DNA TGCAGCGTTGTTCAGGGGCGCTCGGATGGCTACACCTTC.

The V call is TRBV7-9, the J call TRBJ2-1; D remains ambiguous. V dropped 0 bases and J dropped 6 bases, with 9 bases sitting between them. Germline loops: CDR1 SEHNR, CDR2 FQNEAQ (reference sequence). The CDR3 length is 14 residues. The CDR3 loop reads CASSLAQQINEQFF. The CDR3, as DNA: TGTGCCAGCAGCTTAGCGCAACAGATCAATGAGCAGTTCTTC.

The V and J genes are TRBV5-1 and TRBJ1-1; D unclear. The germline CDR1 and CDR2 sequences are SGHRS and YFSETQ. Trimming took off 0 bases at V and 2 bases at J, with 14 bases between the two ends. The CDR3 is 16 residues long. This CDR3 is CASSLGARITNTEAFF. The CDR3 bases are TGCGCCAGCAGCTTGGGAGCCAGGATAACCAACACTGAAGCTTTCTTT.

This clone has just a few counts. Other DNA sequences in the same sample also yield this CDR3. The chain couples TRBV7-9 to TRBJ2-1; D possibly corresponds to TRBD2 (5 bases). Per germline, CDR1 SEHNR and CDR2 FQNEAQ (reference sequence). The CDR3 spans 15 residues. The V gene lost 2 bases and the J gene lost 0 bases, with 8 bases spanning the gap. This chain's CDR3 is CASSLRGSSYNEQFF. Written as DNA, the CDR3 is TGTGCCAGCAGCTTAAGAGGGAGCTCCTACAATGAGCAGTTCTTC.

The chain has TRBV7-2 and TRBJ2-1; 9 bases are a match to TRBD2. V lost 6 bases and J lost 6; bases outside the gene matches: 6. The CDR3 is 14 amino acids. Germline CDR1 reads SGHTA; CDR2 reads FQGNSA. CDR3 in amino acids: CASRRLAETNEQFF. The CDR3 DNA is TGTGCCAGCAGACGACTAGCGGAAACCAATGAGCAGTTCTTC.

The chain joins TRBV29-1 to TRBJ1-1, with 8 bases identical to TRBD1. CDR1 is SQVTM and CDR2 is ANQGSEA in the germline V gene. This CDR3 has 13 amino acids. J lost 4 bases, V lost 6 bases, and 7 bases had no gene match. This CDR3 reads CSVDRGGVTEAFF. CDR3 coding DNA: TGCAGCGTCGACAGGGGTGGAGTCACTGAAGCTTTCTTT.

Only one count was recorded for this clone. This rearrangement joins TRBV7-6 to TRBJ1-2; weak D call: TRBD1 (6 bases). Germline V lookup: CDR1 SGHVS, CDR2 FNYEAQ. V was clipped by 5 bases and J by 4 bases, with 20 bases between them. The CDR3 sequence is 16 residues long. CDR3 sequence: CASSPGRGRGAYGYTF. The CDR3 DNA sequence: TGTGCCAGCAGCCCCGGACGCGGCAGGGGTGCCTATGGCTACACCTTC.

The rearrangement joins TRBV29-1 to TRBJ2-2; 8 bases are a match to TRBD2. The CDR3 length is 16 residues. Losses at the gene ends were 4 bases for V and 5 bases for J; bases not matched to a gene: 12. In germline, CDR1 is SQVTM, CDR2 ANQGSEA. CDR3 residues: CSVGGRNSGSTGELFF. DNA of the CDR3: TGCAGCGTTGGGGGAAGAAACAGCGGGAGTACCGGGGAGCTGTTTTTT.

In its sample, this clone was seen a few times. The chain employs TRBV7-9 and TRBJ2-6; weak D call: TRBD1 (6 bases). The CDR3 runs to 18 residues. Germline CDR1 is SEHNR and CDR2 is FQNEAQ (reference sequence). The V end lost 0 bases, the J end lost 2 bases, and 14 bases lay between the germline ends. CDR3 in amino acids: CASSLASGRGTGANVLTF. CDR3 nucleotide sequence: TGTGCCAGCAGCTTAGCGAGTGGCAGGGGTACTGGGGCCAACGTCCTGACTTTC.

This clone was observed a handful of times. Other DNA variants within this sample encode the same CDR3. V usage is TRBV5-1 and J usage is TRBJ2-5; the D is unclear. Germline-derived CDR1 and CDR2 are SGHRS and YFSETQ. V was shortened by 2 bases and J by 5 bases, with 4 bases between the two germline ends. The CDR3 length is 11 residues. CDR3 nucleotide sequence: TGCGCCAGCAGCTTACAGGAGACCCAGTACTTC. Translated, it gives CASSLQETQYF.

The rearrangement links TRBV5-6 to TRBJ2-7; 7 nucleotides agree with TRBD1. After removal of 3 bases from V and 5 bases from J, the junction contained 5 bases not matched to a gene. The CDR3 is made up of 13 amino acids. From germline, CDR1 is SGHDT and CDR2 YYEEEE. The CDR3: CASSYDRDHEQYF. The CDR3 region has the DNA TGTGCCAGCAGCTACGACAGGGACCACGAGCAGTACTTC.

Concerning this clone: The same CDR3 can be traced to other DNA sequences in this sample. The chain couples TRBV28 to TRBJ2-1; 8 bases are a match to TRBD1. The J segment lost 0 bases and the V segment lost 7 bases, leaving 2 bases of the junction unmatched. This CDR3 has 14 residues. The germline gives CDR1 MDHEN, CDR2 SYDVKM. CDR3 region: CASTTGGSYNEQFF. The CDR3 DNA is TGTGCCAGCACAACAGGGGGCTCCTACAATGAGCAGTTCTTC.

The V gene is TRBV5-4, the J gene TRBJ2-1; TRBD1 might be the D (6 bases). There are 15 residues in the CDR3. Germline V gene data show CDR1 as SGHNT and CDR2 as YYREEE (reference sequence). Trimming took 1 base from V and 3 from J, leaving 11 bases between them. The DNA of the CDR3 is TGTGCCAGCAGCTTGACCATAGGGGGCTACAATGAGCAGTTCTTC. Translation: CASSLTIGGYNEQFF.

CDR3 sequence reads: CSVTSQDFNTEAFF. CDR3 DNA: TGCAGCGTTACGTCTCAGGACTTCAACACTGAAGCTTTCTTT. The chain uses TRBV29-1 and TRBJ1-1; D is undetermined. Trimming left V 5 bases short and J 2 bases short, with 15 bases between. The CDR3 covers 14 residues. Germline V gene data show CDR1 as SQVTM and CDR2 as ANQGSEA.

This clone has just a few counts. The chain has TRBV5-6 and TRBJ1-2; 10 bases are shared with TRBD1. There are 16 residues in the CDR3. J gave up 6 bases and V 0 bases, and 8 bases lay outside the gene matches. Germline V gene sequence: CDR1 SGHDT, CDR2 YYEEEE. The CDR3 protein is CASSLVDRGQSDGYTF. The DNA of the CDR3 is TGTGCCAGCAGCTTGGTCGACAGGGGGCAGTCGGATGGCTACACCTTC.

The J gene is TRBJ2-5, the V gene TRBV30; 9 positions match TRBD2. This CDR3 contains 15 residues. CDR1 is GTSNPN and CDR2 is SVGIG in the germline V gene (reference sequence). The ends lost 2 bases at V and 4 bases at J; junction bases unmatched: 8. In DNA form, the CDR3 reads TGTGCCTGGAGTTCTGCGGGAGGGCCGGGAGAGACCCAGTACTTC. Residues: CAWSSAGGPGETQYF.